This T cell receptor (beta chain) is drawn from a study of T-cell reconstitution after alpha-beta-depleted transplantation in children. Preparing the TCRbeta library involved the use of unique molecular identifiers. In TCRdb, the PCR reads were re-called with MiXCR into one record per CDR3 protein. The repertoire holds about 260,000 distinct CDR3 sequences, with approximately 10% as singletons. Trimming removed 2 bases from V and 4 bases from J, with 16 bases in between. This CDR3 is built from 16 residues. This clonotype has ten or more counts. Its antigen is undetermined. Broader study findings: Fresh T-cell production supplied most of the T-cell counts and diversity seen one year after transplant.

The TCR comes from a male patient aged 2-15 years who had a stem cell transplant for chronic granulomatous disease, so the T cells may come from the graft donor. The V gene is TRBV12-3 or TRBV12-4, the J gene TRBJ2-3; D uncertain. The sequences come from peripheral blood, collected 180 days after TCRalphabeta/CD19-depleted stem cell transplant. CDR3 sequence reads: CASSLPPSESADTQYF. Written as DNA, the CDR3 is TGTGCCAGCAGTTTACCTCCCTCGGAGAGTGCAGATACGCAGTATTTT.